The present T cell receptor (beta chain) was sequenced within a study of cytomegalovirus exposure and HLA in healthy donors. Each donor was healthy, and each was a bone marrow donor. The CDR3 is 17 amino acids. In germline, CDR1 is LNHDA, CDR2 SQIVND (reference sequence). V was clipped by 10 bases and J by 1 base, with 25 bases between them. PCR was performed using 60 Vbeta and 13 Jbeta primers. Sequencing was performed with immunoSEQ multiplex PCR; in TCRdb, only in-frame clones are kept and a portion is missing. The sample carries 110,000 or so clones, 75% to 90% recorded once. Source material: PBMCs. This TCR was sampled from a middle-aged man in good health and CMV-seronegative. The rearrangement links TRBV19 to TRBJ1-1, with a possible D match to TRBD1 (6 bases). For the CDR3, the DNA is TGTGCCACCATCCCCTTTGGACAGCCCCGGGGGAACACTGAAGCTTTCTTT. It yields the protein CATIPFGQPRGNTEAFF.